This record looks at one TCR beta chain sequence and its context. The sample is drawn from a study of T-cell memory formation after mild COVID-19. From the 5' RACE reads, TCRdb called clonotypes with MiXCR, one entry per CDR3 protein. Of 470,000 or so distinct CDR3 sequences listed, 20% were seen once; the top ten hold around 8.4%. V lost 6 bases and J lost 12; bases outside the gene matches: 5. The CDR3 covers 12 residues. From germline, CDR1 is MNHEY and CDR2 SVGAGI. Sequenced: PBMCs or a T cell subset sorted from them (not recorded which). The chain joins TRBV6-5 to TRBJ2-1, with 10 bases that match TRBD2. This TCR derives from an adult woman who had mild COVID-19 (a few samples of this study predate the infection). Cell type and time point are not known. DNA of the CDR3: TGTGCCAGCAGCAAGCGGGGGGGCGGGCAGTTCTTC. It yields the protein CASSKRGGGQFF.